These T cell receptor beta chains were read from a single sample in a study of cytomegalovirus exposure and HLA in healthy donors. The protocol was immunoSEQ multiplex PCR, while the TCRdb copy is restricted to in-frame clones and leaves out a portion. The repertoire includes fewer than 90,000 clones, about two thirds of them detected once, and approximately 7.6% sits in the top ten. The sample was PBMCs. The receptors originated from a man aged 40-49 years in good health and CMV-seropositive. Both conserved end residues are part of each CDR3. A D gene is named only where the DNA matches it firmly. Clone size is given for some rows only: seen once, a few or many times, or a class if the clone is expanded.

clone_size: NA; d_call: NA; j_call: TRBJ1-6; v_call: TRBV5-4; cdr3_nt: TGTGCCAGCAGCTTGGCGGGAAGTAACTATAATTCACCCCTCCACTTT; cdr3_aa: CASSLAGSNYNSPLHF
clone_size: few; d_call: NA; j_call: TRBJ1-4; v_call: TRBV11-2; cdr3_nt: TGTGCCAGCAGCTTAGATCTGAAGGAGGGCGTTGATCTCTATGAAAAACTGTTTTTT; cdr3_aa: CASSLDLKEGVDLYEKLFF
clone_size: NA; d_call: TRBD1; j_call: TRBJ1-2; v_call: TRBV9; cdr3_nt: TGTGCCAGCACCCCCACAGGGGATTATGGCTACACCTTC; cdr3_aa: CASTPTGDYGYTF
clone_size: NA; d_call: TRBD1; j_call: TRBJ2-5; v_call: TRBV29-1; cdr3_nt: TGCAGCGGGGGACAGGGGGTCGGGACCCAGTACTTC; cdr3_aa: CSGGQGVGTQYF
clone_size: few; d_call: NA; j_call: TRBJ1-1; v_call: TRBV6-5; cdr3_nt: TGTGCCAGCAGCCAGACAGGATTGAACACTGAAGCTTTCTTT; cdr3_aa: CASSQTGLNTEAFF
clone_size: few; d_call: NA; j_call: TRBJ1-3; v_call: TRBV5-1; cdr3_nt: TGCGCCAGCAGCCCCGCGGGCCCCAGCTCATCTGGAAACACCATATATTTT; cdr3_aa: CASSPAGPSSSGNTIYF
clone_size: NA; d_call: NA; j_call: TRBJ1-1; v_call: TRBV9; cdr3_nt: TGTGCCAGCAGCGCCCCTGGGAGGGGGTCAGAGGGGGCTGAAGCTTTCTTT; cdr3_aa: CASSAPGRGSEGAEAFF
clone_size: NA; d_call: NA; j_call: TRBJ2-5; v_call: TRBV19; cdr3_nt: TGTGCCAGTAGTATTACCGGGAAGGAGACCCAGTACTTC; cdr3_aa: CASSITGKETQYF
clone_size: NA; d_call: NA; j_call: TRBJ1-1; v_call: TRBV7-2; cdr3_nt: TGTGCCAGCAGAATAACAGGACCGAACACTGAAGCTTTCTTT; cdr3_aa: CASRITGPNTEAFF
clone_size: once; d_call: NA; j_call: TRBJ2-1; v_call: TRBV19; cdr3_nt: TGTGCCAGTAGTATGGGGACTCGGTATGAGCAGTTCTTC; cdr3_aa: CASSMGTRYEQFF
clone_size: few; d_call: TRBD1; j_call: TRBJ2-7; v_call: TRBV7-6; cdr3_nt: TGTGCCAGCAGCAAGACAGGGGGGTCCTACGAGCAGTACTTC; cdr3_aa: CASSKTGGSYEQYF
clone_size: NA; d_call: NA; j_call: TRBJ1-5; v_call: TRBV5-4; cdr3_nt: TGTGCCAGCAGCTCTTTTAGTCAGCCCCAGCATTTT; cdr3_aa: CASSSFSQPQHF
clone_size: NA; d_call: NA; j_call: TRBJ1-2; v_call: TRBV28; cdr3_nt: TGTGCCAGCAGTTTATCGACCGGGGGCTACACCTTC; cdr3_aa: CASSLSTGGYTF
clone_size: few; d_call: NA; j_call: TRBJ1-4; v_call: TRBV28; cdr3_nt: TGTGCCAGCAGCTCAGGGACTCTAAGGGAAAAACTGTTTTTT; cdr3_aa: CASSSGTLREKLFF
clone_size: NA; d_call: NA; j_call: TRBJ1-5; v_call: TRBV2; cdr3_nt: TGTGCCAGCAGTCTATTCAGCAATCAGCCCCAGCATTTT; cdr3_aa: CASSLFSNQPQHF
clone_size: few; d_call: NA; j_call: TRBJ1-5; v_call: TRBV10-1; cdr3_nt: TGCGCCAGCAGTGAGCCTGGCAGGCTCAATCAGCCCCAGCATTTT; cdr3_aa: CASSEPGRLNQPQHF
clone_size: many; d_call: NA; j_call: TRBJ2-3; v_call: TRBV25-1; cdr3_nt: TGTGCCAGCAGTGGGGAGTCTAGCGGCACAGATACGCAGTATTTT; cdr3_aa: CASSGESSGTDTQYF
clone_size: NA; d_call: NA; j_call: TRBJ1-3; v_call: TRBV27; cdr3_nt: TGTGCCAGCAGTTCCGGACAGTATGCCGGAAACACCATATATTTT; cdr3_aa: CASSSGQYAGNTIYF
clone_size: once; d_call: NA; j_call: TRBJ1-5; v_call: TRBV5-4; cdr3_nt: TGTGCCAGCAGCGTCGGGGGATATAGCAATCAGCCCCAGCATTTT; cdr3_aa: CASSVGGYSNQPQHF
clone_size: NA; d_call: NA; j_call: TRBJ1-4; v_call: TRBV18; cdr3_nt: TGTGCCAGCTCACCCCTGCTGACCACAGGGAATGAAAAACTGTTTTTT; cdr3_aa: CASSPLLTTGNEKLFF
clone_size: NA; d_call: NA; j_call: TRBJ2-7; v_call: TRBV7-9; cdr3_nt: TGTGCCAGCAGGACGGGGACACACGACGAGCAGTACTTC; cdr3_aa: CASRTGTHDEQYF
clone_size: NA; d_call: TRBD1; j_call: TRBJ1-2; v_call: TRBV6-5; cdr3_nt: TGTGCCAGCAGTTCCTTCACCGGGACAGGTTATGGCTACACCTTC; cdr3_aa: CASSSFTGTGYGYTF
clone_size: NA; d_call: NA; j_call: TRBJ2-2; v_call: TRBV19; cdr3_nt: TGTGCCAGTAGTCCCCGGACAGTCACCGGGGAGCTGTTTTTT; cdr3_aa: CASSPRTVTGELFF
clone_size: NA; d_call: NA; j_call: TRBJ1-1; v_call: TRBV2; cdr3_nt: TGTGCCAGCAGTGGAGGGAGGACCACTGAAGCTTTCTTT; cdr3_aa: CASSGGRTTEAFF
clone_size: few; d_call: NA; j_call: TRBJ2-1; v_call: TRBV19; cdr3_nt: TGTGCCAGTAGTATAAGACAGGGTGGGAGGAATGAGCAGTTCTTC; cdr3_aa: CASSIRQGGRNEQFF
clone_size: NA; d_call: NA; j_call: TRBJ2-7; v_call: TRBV30; cdr3_nt: TGTGCCTGGAGTGTAAGGAGGGCAGGGAGTGGGGAGCAGTACTTC; cdr3_aa: CAWSVRRAGSGEQYF
clone_size: once; d_call: NA; j_call: TRBJ1-5; v_call: TRBV28; cdr3_nt: TGTGCCAGCAGTGACATCACGGGATTATTGAGCAATCAGCCCCAGCATTTT; cdr3_aa: CASSDITGLLSNQPQHF
clone_size: NA; d_call: TRBD2; j_call: TRBJ2-3; v_call: TRBV6-6; cdr3_nt: TGTGCCAGCACGGATCCTCTGGCTAGCGGGGGGGATACGCAGTATTTT; cdr3_aa: CASTDPLASGGDTQYF
clone_size: NA; d_call: NA; j_call: TRBJ1-5; v_call: TRBV6-5; cdr3_nt: TGTGCCAGCAGTTACGGGCAGGGGCTACATCAGCCCCAGCATTTT; cdr3_aa: CASSYGQGLHQPQHF
clone_size: NA; d_call: TRBD1; j_call: TRBJ1-2; v_call: TRBV5-1; cdr3_nt: TGCGCCAGCAGCTCCTCCCGGGCAGGGGGCCTTGGCTACACCTTC; cdr3_aa: CASSSSRAGGLGYTF
clone_size: once; d_call: NA; j_call: TRBJ1-3; v_call: TRBV2; cdr3_nt: TGTGCCAGCACGGACTCACGAAACACCATATATTTT; cdr3_aa: CASTDSRNTIYF
clone_size: NA; d_call: NA; j_call: TRBJ1-1; v_call: TRBV6-5; cdr3_nt: TGTGCCAGCAAGACCCCGGGACAACTCACTGAAGCTTTCTTT; cdr3_aa: CASKTPGQLTEAFF
clone_size: NA; d_call: NA; j_call: TRBJ2-5; v_call: TRBV5-1; cdr3_nt: TGCGCCAGCAGCTTGGTCGGGGAGACCCAGTACTTC; cdr3_aa: CASSLVGETQYF
clone_size: NA; d_call: TRBD1; j_call: TRBJ2-7; v_call: TRBV2; cdr3_nt: TGTGCCAGCAGTTTCCCGGGACAGGGGCGAGGGAACTCCTACGAGCAGTACTTC; cdr3_aa: CASSFPGQGRGNSYEQYF
clone_size: NA; d_call: NA; j_call: TRBJ1-5; v_call: TRBV19; cdr3_nt: TGTGCCAGTAGTATAGTTCGGGGGAATAGCAATCAGCCCCAGCATTTT; cdr3_aa: CASSIVRGNSNQPQHF
clone_size: NA; d_call: NA; j_call: TRBJ2-5; v_call: TRBV5-6; cdr3_nt: TGTGCCAGCAGCTCCCGGGACTACCAAGAGACCCAGTACTTC; cdr3_aa: CASSSRDYQETQYF
clone_size: NA; d_call: NA; j_call: TRBJ1-5; v_call: TRBV18; cdr3_nt: TGTGCCAGCTCACCACCGGGGGCAACAGGTTATCAGCCCCAGCATTTT; cdr3_aa: CASSPPGATGYQPQHF
clone_size: once; d_call: TRBD2; j_call: TRBJ2-5; v_call: TRBV11-2; cdr3_nt: TGTGCCAGCAGCTCAGGGACTAGCGGTGGAGAGACCCAGTACTTC; cdr3_aa: CASSSGTSGGETQYF
clone_size: NA; d_call: NA; j_call: TRBJ2-5; v_call: TRBV5-4; cdr3_nt: TGTGCCAGCGGGAGAGTTAACAGCCCCCAAGAGACCCAGTACTTC; cdr3_aa: CASGRVNSPQETQYF
clone_size: NA; d_call: NA; j_call: TRBJ1-4; v_call: TRBV19; cdr3_nt: TGTGCCAGTAGGGCAGGGATTGAAAAACTGTTTTTT; cdr3_aa: CASRAGIEKLFF
clone_size: NA; d_call: NA; j_call: TRBJ1-1; v_call: TRBV7-2; cdr3_nt: TGTGCCAGCAGCTTCAGGGTCAGGGAGAACACTGAAGCTTTCTTT; cdr3_aa: CASSFRVRENTEAFF
clone_size: NA; d_call: NA; j_call: TRBJ1-5; v_call: TRBV9; cdr3_nt: TGTGCCAGCAGCGCTGGGGGGAATCAGCCCCAGCATTTT; cdr3_aa: CASSAGGNQPQHF
clone_size: few; d_call: NA; j_call: TRBJ2-7; v_call: TRBV5-6; cdr3_nt: TGTGCCAGCAGCTCCATAGCGACGCACTACGAGCAGTACTTC; cdr3_aa: CASSSIATHYEQYF
clone_size: few; d_call: TRBD1; j_call: TRBJ1-2; v_call: TRBV29-1; cdr3_nt: TGCAGCGTTGAAGTGGACAGGGGGCTGAGCTATGGCTACACCTTC; cdr3_aa: CSVEVDRGLSYGYTF
clone_size: NA; d_call: NA; j_call: TRBJ1-2; v_call: TRBV28; cdr3_nt: TGTGCCAGCAGTTTCCCCACAGGAAGTCACCCCTATGGCTACACCTTC; cdr3_aa: CASSFPTGSHPYGYTF
clone_size: NA; d_call: TRBD1; j_call: TRBJ1-1; v_call: TRBV4-1; cdr3_nt: TGCGCCAGCAGCCAGATCCCCCCTTTTACCGGACAGGTCAACACTGAAGCTTTCTTT; cdr3_aa: CASSQIPPFTGQVNTEAFF